This TCR beta chain was retrieved from a study of T-cell memory formation after mild COVID-19. General study points: Day 15 to 85 contracting clones showed balanced CD4/CD8; later expanders leaned CD4+.

Trimming shortened V by 1 base and J by 6 bases, and 19 bases separated the two germline ends. The germline gives CDR1 SGHAT, CDR2 FQNNGV. The CDR3 extends over 17 amino acids. TCRdb analysed the 5' RACE reads with MiXCR anew, one entry per CDR3 protein. The sample consists of approximately 250,000 distinct CDR3 sequences, 15% of them appearing once. This clonotype appeared a few times. Antigen unknown. The sample was PBMCs or a T cell subset sorted from them (not recorded which). This TCR derives from an adult woman who had mild COVID-19 (a few samples of this study predate the infection). Cell type and time point are not known. V usage is TRBV11-2 and J usage is TRBJ2-1, with D unresolved. The CDR3 DNA sequence: TGTGCCAGCAGCTTAGGTTATACTCCAACCATCGGCAATGAGCAGTTCTTC. Protein sequence: CASSLGYTPTIGNEQFF.